These 32 T cell receptor beta chains share one sample of origin, sequenced in a study of shared clonotypes between healthy human individuals. Produced via immunoSEQ multiplex PCR; TCRdb's table is partial and in-frame only. The data hold some 1.5 million clones, with around 98% observed a single time. The sequenced sample was naive CD4+ T cells sorted from blood. Subset denoted: CD45RA+ positively selected. Every receptor here comes from a man younger than 40 in good health.

The V gene is TRBV5-1, the J gene TRBJ2-5; maybe TRBD2 (5 bases). Trimming stripped 2 bases from V and 4 bases from J, with 12 bases between. CDR1 SGHRS and CDR2 YFSETQ come from the germline V gene. This CDR3 region has 14 residues. Here the CDR3 DNA reads TGCGCCAGCAGCTTTCCGGGATCCGGAGAGACCCAGTACTTC. It codes for CASSFPGSGETQYF. Together with reference TRBV5-1 and TRBJ2-5, the CDR3 gives the full variable domain: KAGVTQTPRYLIKTRGQQVTLSCSPISGHRSVSWYQQTPGQGLQFLFEYFSETQRNKGNFPGRFSGRQFSNSRSEMNVSTLELGDSALYLCASSFPGSGETQYFGPGTRLLVL.

This chain connects TRBV16 to TRBJ1-1; D possibly corresponds to TRBD1 (5 bases). CDR3 length equals 15 residues. Per the germline V gene, CDR1 is KGHSY and CDR2 is FQNENV. V gave up 2 bases and J gave up 3 bases, with 13 bases separating them. The CDR3 is CASSQPQGAYTEAFF. Written as DNA, the CDR3 is TGTGCCAGCAGCCAACCTCAGGGAGCCTACACTGAAGCTTTCTTT. Combining the CDR3 with reference TRBV16 and TRBJ1-1 gives the whole variable domain GEEVAQTPKHLVRGEGQKAKLYCAPIKGHSYVFWYQQVLKNEFKFLISFQNENVFDETGMPKERFSAKCLPNSPCSLEIQATKLEDSAVYFCASSQPQGAYTEAFFGQGTRLTVV.

The rearrangement links TRBV18 to TRBJ2-2; 7 bases fit TRBD2. Germline V gene data show CDR1 as KGHSH and CDR2 as LQKENI. This CDR3 region has 15 residues. J gave up 6 bases and V 2 bases, and 6 bases lay outside the gene matches. The CDR3 reads CASSPNSGNSGELFF. CDR3 sequence (DNA): TGTGCCAGCTCACCAAACAGCGGGAATTCCGGGGAGCTGTTTTTT.

The gene calls are TRBV20-1 and TRBJ2-7; D assignment may be TRBD1 or TRBD2 (5 bases each). CDR1 and CDR2 from the germline V gene are DFQATT and SNEGSKA (reference sequence). V was pared by 5 bases and J by 6 bases, with 11 bases between. The CDR3 totals 11 residues. As DNA, the CDR3 is TGCAGTGCTGCGACGAGGGGCGAGCAGTACTTC. Amino acids: CSAATRGEQYF.

The count of this clone is one. The chain carries TRBV29-1 and TRBJ2-2, with 12 bases that match TRBD1. CDR3 length equals 15 residues. V was pared by 6 bases and J by 6 bases, with 8 bases of the junction left unmatched. The germline gives CDR1 SQVTM, CDR2 ANQGSEA. CDR3 region: CSVRWGQGASGELFF. In nucleotides, the CDR3 is TGCAGCGTCCGATGGGGACAGGGGGCCTCCGGGGAGCTGTTTTTT.

The chain recombines TRBV5-8 with TRBJ1-5; unclear D gene. Germline CDR1 SGHTS, CDR2 YDEGEE. Trimming stripped 0 bases from V and 1 base from J, with 20 bases between. The CDR3 runs to 19 residues. In DNA, the CDR3 is TGTGCCAGCAGCTTGGTGAGAAGACTTGGAAGGTTGAGCAATCAGCCCCAGCATTTT. This translates into CASSLVRRLGRLSNQPQHF.

The J gene is TRBJ2-1, the V gene TRBV19; D is uncertain. This CDR3 is built from 11 residues. V was pared by 8 bases and J by 8 bases, with 10 bases between. The germline gives CDR1 LNHDA, CDR2 SQIVND (reference sequence). CDR3 DNA sequence: TGTGCCAGTGGCCACGGCCATGAGCAGTTCTTC. Protein: CASGHGHEQFF.

With regard to this clone: Other nucleotide sequences in the sample specify the same CDR3. This chain connects TRBV30 to TRBJ2-7; 12 bases match TRBD2. The CDR3 is 15 amino acids. Germline CDR1 is GTSNPN and CDR2 is SVGIG (reference sequence). V shed 1 base, J shed 6 bases, and the junction held 7 bases outside the gene matches. Written as DNA, the CDR3 is TGTGCCTGGAGTGGCCTAGCGGGAGGGCCGGGCGAGCAGTACTTC. This translates into CAWSGLAGGPGEQYF.

The chain links TRBV5-1 to TRBJ2-5; TRBD1 matches at 8 bases. Trimming at V came to 4 bases and at J to 5 bases, leaving 4 bases not matched to a gene. CDR1 SGHRS and CDR2 YFSETQ come from the germline V gene. This CDR3 region has 13 residues. CDR3 bases: TGCGCCAGCAGCGCAGGGGGCCTGGAGACCCAGTACTTC. Its protein is CASSAGGLETQYF. The whole variable domain, remainder taken from reference TRBV5-1 and TRBJ2-5, is KAGVTQTPRYLIKTRGQQVTLSCSPISGHRSVSWYQQTPGQGLQFLFEYFSETQRNKGNFPGRFSGRQFSNSRSEMNVSTLELGDSALYLCASSAGGLETQYFGPGTRLLVL.

The chain is built from TRBV14 and TRBJ2-5; no firm D call. The V gene's germline CDR1 is SGHDN and CDR2 FVKESK. Trimming pared 5 bases from V and 3 bases from J, leaving 4 bases between. The length of the CDR3 is 11 residues. The CDR3 is CASSAEETQYF. CDR3 in DNA: TGTGCCAGCAGCGCAGAAGAGACCCAGTACTTC. Looking up the rest from reference TRBV14 and TRBJ2-5 gives the full variable domain: EAGVTQFPSHSVIEKGQTVTLRCDPISGHDNLYWYRRVMGKEIKFLLHFVKESKQDESGMPNNRFLAERTGGTYSTLKVQPAELEDSGVYFCASSAEETQYFGPGTRLLVL.

V is TRBV18 and J is TRBJ2-7, with a possible D match to TRBD1 (5 bases). The CDR3 has 14 residues. Germline lookup yields CDR1 KGHSH and CDR2 LQKENI. The V gene lost 2 bases and the J gene lost 5 bases, with 13 bases spanning the gap. The CDR3 DNA reads as TGTGCCAGCTCACCAGGGTCAGGGTATCACGAGCAGTACTTC. Amino acids: CASSPGSGYHEQYF.

This clone is a singleton in its sample. V usage is TRBV5-6 and J usage is TRBJ2-3; 8 bases match TRBD1. CDR1 SGHDT and CDR2 YYEEEE come from the germline V gene. This CDR3 comprises 16 residues. Germline trimming cut 4 bases from V and 5 bases from J; bases unmatched to any gene: 12. CDR3 region: CASSRARTGHLDTQYF. For the CDR3, the DNA is TGTGCCAGCAGCCGCGCTCGGACAGGGCACTTAGATACGCAGTATTTT.

The chain carries TRBV2 and TRBJ1-1; no reliable D call. The germline V and J ends were trimmed by 5 bases and 8 bases, with 15 bases remaining between them. Per the germline V gene, CDR1 is SNHLY and CDR2 is FYNNEI. The CDR3 has 13 amino acids. The CDR3 DNA reads as TGTGCCAGCAGTAAAAGGTCAGAGTTAGAAGCTTTCTTT. It translates to CASSKRSELEAFF.

CDR3 amino acids: CASSLDPQGSRARSEQFF. CDR3 nucleotides: TGCGCCAGCAGCTTAGACCCACAGGGTAGCCGGGCCCGTAGTGAGCAGTTCTTC. The chain employs TRBV5-1 and TRBJ2-1; tentatively, D is TRBD1 (6 bases). The CDR3 covers 18 residues. Germline lookup yields CDR1 SGHRS and CDR2 YFSETQ. Trimming took off 2 bases at V and 9 bases at J, with 27 bases between the two ends.

The V call is TRBV5-4, the J call TRBJ2-3; the D is unclear. The V end was cut by 3 bases, the J end by 0 bases, with 2 bases between. This CDR3 comprises 12 residues. Germline CDR1 and CDR2: SGHNT and YYREEE (reference sequence). In DNA, the CDR3 is TGTGCCAGCAGCTCAAGCACAGATACGCAGTATTTT. Protein sequence: CASSSSTDTQYF.

This clone was found once. The chain combines TRBV15 with TRBJ2-1; 8 nucleotides line up with TRBD2. The CDR3 runs 18 residues. V lost 1 base and J lost 7; bases outside the gene matches: 15. Germline CDR1 and CDR2: LNHNV and YYDKDF (reference sequence). CDR3 coding DNA: TGTGCCACCAGCAGAGGCCCTCCCGGGACTAGAGAAAGGAATGAGCAGTTCTTC. It yields the protein CATSRGPPGTRERNEQFF. Using reference TRBV15 and TRBJ2-1 for the parts outside the CDR3, the full variable domain is DAMVIQNPRYQVTQFGKPVTLSCSQTLNHNVMYWYQQKSSQAPKLLFHYYDKDFNNEADTPDNFQSRRPNTSFCFLDIRSPGLGDTAMYLCATSRGPPGTRERNEQFFGPGTRLTVL.

The chain recombines TRBV9 with TRBJ1-3; D is ambiguous. V was trimmed by 0 bases and J by 4 bases, leaving 11 bases between them. The germline gives CDR1 SGDLS, CDR2 YYNGEE. The CDR3 has 15 residues. CDR3 amino acids: CASSVEAVYGNTIYF. The DNA for the CDR3 is TGTGCCAGCAGCGTAGAGGCCGTTTACGGAAACACCATATATTTT.

In nucleotides, the CDR3 is TGTGCCAGCTCCAGGGGCCTAGGGTACGACTACGAGCAGTACTTC. Translation gives CASSRGLGYDYEQYF. The chain is built from TRBV28 and TRBJ2-7; D is possibly TRBD1 (6 bases). This CDR3 comprises 15 residues. Trimming pared 8 bases from V and 3 bases from J, leaving 20 bases between. Germline CDR1 MDHEN, CDR2 SYDVKM.

CDR3 in amino acids: CASSLMGRKNTEAFF. The CDR3 region has the DNA TGTGCCAGCAGTCTCATGGGACGGAAGAACACTGAAGCTTTCTTT. The chain combines TRBV27 with TRBJ1-1; perhaps TRBD1 as D (5 bases). The CDR3 runs to 15 residues. V lost 5 bases and J 1 base, leaving 14 bases between the germline ends. Germline-derived CDR1 and CDR2 are MNHEY and SMNVEV (reference sequence).

The chain carries TRBV5-1 and TRBJ2-1; TRBD2 agrees at 8 bases. Germline V lookup: CDR1 SGHRS, CDR2 YFSETQ. The CDR3 covers 16 residues. Unmatched junction bases numbered 12, after V lost 2 bases and J lost 8 bases. The CDR3 nucleotides read TGCGCCAGCAGCTTACCCGGACTAGCAGGAACCGATGAGCAGTTCTTC. Its protein product is CASSLPGLAGTDEQFF. Looking up the rest from reference TRBV5-1 and TRBJ2-1 gives the full variable domain: KAGVTQTPRYLIKTRGQQVTLSCSPISGHRSVSWYQQTPGQGLQFLFEYFSETQRNKGNFPGRFSGRQFSNSRSEMNVSTLELGDSALYLCASSLPGLAGTDEQFFGPGTRLTVL.

V gene TRBV5-5 combines with J gene TRBJ2-1; D gene unclear. V dropped 3 bases and J dropped 2 bases, with 9 bases sitting between them. The germline V gene encodes CDR1 SGHKS and CDR2 YYEKEE (reference sequence). This CDR3 is built from 14 residues. Here the CDR3 reads CASSSLTPYNEQFF. The CDR3 DNA sequence: TGTGCCAGCAGCTCATTGACCCCCTACAATGAGCAGTTCTTC.

The gene calls are TRBV14 and TRBJ2-7, with TRBD2 matching over 7 bases. The CDR3 contains 16 residues. CDR1 is SGHDN and CDR2 is FVKESK in the germline V gene. The J segment lost 2 bases and the V segment lost 0 bases, leaving 7 bases of the junction unmatched. The CDR3 protein is CASSQDGSRGTYEQYF. The CDR3 DNA is TGTGCCAGCAGCCAAGACGGCTCGCGGGGGACCTACGAGCAGTACTTC. The full variable domain, with the rest looked up from reference TRBV14 and TRBJ2-7, is EAGVTQFPSHSVIEKGQTVTLRCDPISGHDNLYWYRRVMGKEIKFLLHFVKESKQDESGMPNNRFLAERTGGTYSTLKVQPAELEDSGVYFCASSQDGSRGTYEQYFGPGTRLTVT.

V and J are TRBV29-1 and TRBJ1-2, with a tentative D call TRBD1 (5 bases). There are 15 residues in the CDR3. Germline-derived CDR1 and CDR2 are SQVTM and ANQGSEA. V lost 6 bases to trimming and J lost 3 bases, with 20 bases between them. The CDR3: CSVGRVISADYGYTF. The CDR3 nucleotides read TGCAGCGTCGGCAGGGTTATCTCGGCGGACTATGGCTACACCTTC. Supplemented by reference TRBV29-1 and TRBJ1-2, the full variable domain reads SAVISQKPSRDICQRGTSLTIQCQVDSQVTMMFWYRQQPGQSLTLIATANQGSEATYESGFVIDKFPISRPNLTFSTLTVSNMSPEDSSIYLCSVGRVISADYGYTFGSGTRLTVV.

The gene calls are TRBV10-3 and TRBJ2-7, with 7 bases fitting TRBD1. Trimming cost V 3 bases and J 2 bases; bases outside gene matches: 7. Germline CDR1 reads ENHRY; CDR2 reads SYGVKD. The CDR3 totals 15 residues. CDR3 region: CAISDDRASTYEQYF. The CDR3 nucleotides read TGTGCCATCAGTGACGACAGGGCTTCCACCTACGAGCAGTACTTC.

As concerns this clone: Other nucleotide sequences from this sample produce the same CDR3. V is TRBV7-9 and J is TRBJ2-1, with 13 bases lining up with TRBD2. Germline V gene lookup returns CDR1 SEHNR and CDR2 FQNEAQ (reference sequence). Unmatched junction bases numbered 2, after V lost 5 bases and J lost 4 bases. The CDR3 runs to 15 residues. CDR3 coding DNA: TGTGCCAGCAGCCTGGGACTAGCGGGGTACAATGAGCAGTTCTTC. This sequence encodes CASSLGLAGYNEQFF. The variable domain in full, completed from reference TRBV7-9 and TRBJ2-1, reads DTGVSQNPRHKITKRGQNVTFRCDPISEHNRLYWYRQTLGQGPEFLTYFQNEAQLEKSRLLSDRFSAERPKGSFSTLEIQRTEQGDSAMYLCASSLGLAGYNEQFFGPGTRLTVL.

The chain couples TRBV9 to TRBJ2-7; D is perhaps TRBD2 (6 bases). Trimming shortened V by 4 bases and J by 0 bases, and 14 bases separated the two germline ends. Germline-derived CDR1 and CDR2 are SGDLS and YYNGEE. This CDR3 is built from 15 residues. CDR3 bases: TGTGCCAGCAGCTTAGGAGGGGCACGCTCCTACGAGCAGTACTTC. This gives the protein CASSLGGARSYEQYF.

A single count supports this clone. V gene TRBV6-1 combines with J gene TRBJ2-7, with TRBD2 matching 8 bases. Trimming took 3 bases from V and 6 from J; bases not matched to a gene: 7. This CDR3 contains 14 residues. CDR1 MNHNS and CDR2 SASEGT come from the germline V gene. CDR3 bases: TGTGCCAGCAGTGAGCTTAGCGGGATCGGCGAGCAGTACTTC. Protein: CASSELSGIGEQYF.

The rearrangement joins TRBV7-9 to TRBJ2-3; TRBD2 matches at 10 bases. Germline trimming cut 3 bases from V and 8 bases from J; bases unmatched to any gene: 8. Germline V gives CDR1 SEHNR, CDR2 FQNEAQ (reference sequence). CDR3 length: 15 amino acids. The CDR3 protein is CASSFGLAGVGTQYF. CDR3 sequence (DNA): TGTGCCAGCAGCTTCGGCCTAGCGGGAGTAGGTACGCAGTATTTT.

The V call is TRBV27, the J call TRBJ1-1; D is unclear. The CDR3 is 15 residues long. Trimming stripped 7 bases from V and 4 bases from J, with 19 bases between. Per germline, CDR1 MNHEY and CDR2 SMNVEV (reference sequence). CDR3 residues: CASIKRLRGGTEAFF. DNA of the CDR3: TGTGCCAGCATTAAAAGGTTACGCGGCGGCACTGAAGCTTTCTTT.

The chain combines TRBV14 with TRBJ1-5, with D perhaps TRBD1 (5 bases). Germline CDR1 SGHDN, CDR2 FVKESK. The CDR3 has 14 residues. V was clipped by 11 bases and J by 7 bases, with 21 bases between them. The CDR3 protein is CAQGLRDFSQPQHF. Written as DNA, the CDR3 is TGTGCCCAGGGACTCCGGGACTTCAGCCAGCCCCAGCATTTT.

Notes on this clone: This sample includes further DNA sequences coding for the same CDR3. The gene calls are TRBV5-1 and TRBJ2-1; 12 bases map to TRBD2. V shed 4 bases, J shed 7 bases, and the junction held 6 bases outside the gene matches. Looked up from germline, CDR1 is SGHRS and CDR2 is YFSETQ. The CDR3 loop spans 15 amino acids. CDR3 region: CASSPGLAGPNEQFF. The CDR3 region has the DNA TGCGCCAGCAGCCCGGGACTAGCGGGTCCTAATGAGCAGTTCTTC.

The chain is built from TRBV6-5 and TRBJ2-3; the match to TRBD2 covers 14 bases. The CDR3 covers 14 residues. Germline V lookup: CDR1 MNHEY, CDR2 SVGAGI. The V segment lost 4 bases and the J segment 13 bases; nucleotides outside the gene matches: 7. As DNA, the CDR3 is TGTGCCAGCAGTTCTCCGGGACTAGCGGGAGATAAGTATTTT. Residues: CASSSPGLAGDKYF.